Listed below are T cell receptor beta chains from one sample, sequenced in a study of T cells in Graves' hyperthyroidism and ophthalmopathy. TCRdb processed the multiplex PCR reads anew with MiXCR; each CDR3 protein has one entry. Here the sample spans about 480,000 distinct CDR3 sequences, approximately 15% being singletons. Sequencing was done on a sample of blood. The receptor source for this set is a woman under 30 with Graves' hyperthyroidism. Both conserved end residues are trimmed from each CDR3.

V: TRBV29-1
CDR3: SASMGGNTEAF

V: TRBV5-1
CDR3: ASSLGPASNTEAF

V: TRBV5-1
CDR3: ASSLSSAEAF

V: TRBV5-1
CDR3: ASSLYISRDSQETQY

V: TRBV12-3/TRBV12-4
CDR3: ASSFGTSDQETQY

V: TRBV6-1
CDR3: ASSSHKNTEAF

V: TRBV6-1
CDR3: ASSWNLAGDSAFGELF

V: TRBV5-1
CDR3: ASSGGGSNYGYT

V: TRBV20-1
CDR3: SARTLISGGTYEQF

V: TRBV19
CDR3: ASSSTGQGATEAF

V: TRBV6-5
CDR3: ASSYSQDNQPQH

V: TRBV7-8
CDR3: ASSSRGVAAVGEQY

V: TRBV3-1
CDR3: ASSLPSVHEQF

V: TRBV15
CDR3: ATSGRLRGSISYT

V: TRBV12-5
CDR3: ASDSTGDPTNYGYT

V: TRBV6-1
CDR3: ASSGRGGGGSYNSPLH

V: TRBV7-3
CDR3: ASSSIAGASYNEQF

V: TRBV20-1
CDR3: SASRRAPYNEQF

V: TRBV7-9
CDR3: ASSLGTGTYGYT

V: TRBV30
CDR3: AWSVGGSDTQY

V: TRBV20-1
CDR3: SAFSGREGTDTQY

V: TRBV29-1
CDR3: SVEEGRWLYNEQF

V: TRBV4-2
CDR3: ASSQDRGQVNIQY

V: TRBV6-1
CDR3: ASRGPSRGTPRGGNTEAF

V: TRBV5-1
CDR3: ASSHRDRGEKLF

V: TRBV5-1
CDR3: ASLPRLADGYNEQF

V: TRBV5-1
CDR3: ASSLEAGAGF

V: TRBV27
CDR3: ASSSRQGEAF

V: TRBV28
CDR3: ASSVQGARNTIY

V: TRBV20-1
CDR3: SVTTGPVTDTQY

V: TRBV30
CDR3: AWSPRGNTIY

V: TRBV5-1
CDR3: ASSGSTGVNYGYT

V: TRBV20-1
CDR3: SAREGRTSGELF

V: TRBV6-5
CDR3: ASSSRREGHPY

V: TRBV7-2
CDR3: ASSLDNGGLGGYT

V: TRBV19
CDR3: ASSPPGGEFNTIY

V: TRBV7-3
CDR3: ASSLVPPDRVAYNEQF

V: TRBV19
CDR3: ASTISADRQNGYT

V: TRBV2
CDR3: ASSQLSGTNVLT

V: TRBV19
CDR3: ATLKNEQF

V: TRBV4-1
CDR3: ASSEPGPRNIQY

V: TRBV9
CDR3: ASSVEDRNYGYT

V: TRBV6-1
CDR3: ASRGFNQPQH

V: TRBV19
CDR3: ASQMGSGGETQY

V: TRBV7-8
CDR3: ASSFVDSSFNYGYT

V: TRBV29-1
CDR3: SVEGHPASSYEQY

V: TRBV20-1
CDR3: SATPLLAGRLNEQF

V: TRBV30
CDR3: AWTDSYNEQF

V: TRBV19
CDR3: ASSNIQGGTDTRY

V: TRBV20-1
CDR3: SGVGVGLAGWSGETQY

V: TRBV20-1
CDR3: SAPSLMGRGGNTEAF

V: TRBV5-6
CDR3: ASSFSLAYNEQF

V: TRBV7-2
CDR3: ASSPTSGRTGGELF

V: TRBV25-1
CDR3: ASSESTWAF

V: TRBV4-2
CDR3: ASSHRGEQY

V: TRBV20-1
CDR3: SAPSAGRGEGYT

V: TRBV14
CDR3: ASSQVADRVSEAF

V: TRBV13
CDR3: ASSSDRRRLNTEAF

V: TRBV7-9
CDR3: ASSFLTLSGNEQF